A selection of T cell receptor beta chains follows, all from one sample in a study of control samples from healthy donors and cancer patients. Repertoires were generated with immunoSEQ multiplex PCR, while TCRdb's copy carries only in-frame clones and drops some. The sample has 80,000 to 100,000 clones; just over 85% are singletons. Input material: blood. The receptor source for this set is a man aged 25-45 years in good health. Both conserved end residues are part of each CDR3. A D gene is named only where the DNA matches it firmly. Only some rows state a clone size, as once, few, many or a class for expanded clones.

cdr3_length j_call clone_size v_call d_call cdr3_nt cdr3_aa
16 TRBJ1-2 few TRBV14 - TGTGCCAGCAGCAGACGTCCGACAGCCGCTAACTATGGCTACACCTTC CASSRRPTAANYGYTF
15 TRBJ2-3 once TRBV29-1 TRBD2 TGCAGCGCCGCCACTCTAGCGGGAGTTGCAGATACGCAGTATTTT CSAATLAGVADTQYF
17 TRBJ2-4 - TRBV4-3 - TGCGCCAGCAGCCAGGGTAGGTACGGGGCCGAGAGGGACATTCAGTACTTC CASSQGRYGAERDIQYF
19 TRBJ2-1 - TRBV27 TRBD2 TGTGCCAGCAGTTTTTTAGGACTGCCACTAGCGGGAGGTTACAATGAGCAGTTCTTC CASSFLGLPLAGGYNEQFF
14 TRBJ2-7 - TRBV18 - TGTGCCAGCTCCATCGAGGGGTACGCCTACGAGCAGTACTTC CASSIEGYAYEQYF
12 TRBJ2-1 once TRBV27 - TGTGCCAGCAGCCCTGGGTACAATGAGCAGTTCTTC CASSPGYNEQFF
14 TRBJ1-1 once TRBV5-6 - TGTGCCAGCAGCGTGGGACGGCCGAACACTGAAGCTTTCTTT CASSVGRPNTEAFF
15 TRBJ1-5 - TRBV28 TRBD1 TGTGCCAGCAGTCGGACAGGGGCGGACAATCAGCCCCAGCATTTT CASSRTGADNQPQHF
17 TRBJ2-2 - TRBV5-1 - TGCGCCAGCAGCTATATTATGGACGCCGCGAACACCGGGGAGCTGTTTTTT CASSYIMDAANTGELFF
16 TRBJ1-1 - TRBV2 TRBD1 TGTGCCAGCAGTGAGACAGGGGGCTACCTGAACACTGAAGCTTTCTTT CASSETGGYLNTEAFF
14 TRBJ1-1 - TRBV11-3 TRBD1 TGTGCCAGCAGGTGGAAACAGGGGAGCACTGAAGCTTTCTTT CASRWKQGSTEAFF
14 TRBJ1-6 - TRBV19 - TGTGCCAGTAGTATCTCCAGCTATAATTCACCCCTCCACTTT CASSISSYNSPLHF
13 TRBJ1-1 - TRBV5-4 TRBD1 TGTGCCAGCAGCCGGGCAGGGGGCACTGAAGCTTTCTTT CASSRAGGTEAFF
16 TRBJ2-3 - TRBV5-6 TRBD2 TGTGCCAGCAGCTCGGGACTAGCGGGAGCAGCAGATACGCAGTATTTT CASSSGLAGAADTQYF
12 TRBJ2-7 - TRBV5-1 - TGCGCCAGCAGCTTAGATCGGTACGAGCAGTACTTC CASSLDRYEQYF
14 TRBJ1-1 - TRBV18 TRBD1 TGTGCCAGCTCACCGAACAGGGGGGAAACTGAAGCTTTCTTT CASSPNRGETEAFF